Following are 9 T cell receptor beta chains from one sample sequenced in a study of identical twins. Using its own MiXCR run on the 5' RACE reads, TCRdb lists one record per CDR3 protein. This repertoire shows approximately 670,000 distinct CDR3 sequences, 6.1% found once; its top ten account for about 2%. The source material was naive T cells sorted from blood. These receptors came from a young man in good health.

The chain has TRBV11-2 and TRBJ2-1, with 8 bases aligning to TRBD2. Germline values: CDR1 SGHAT, CDR2 FQNNGV. This CDR3 is 18 amino acids long. The V gene end was trimmed by 0 bases and the J gene end by 3 bases; junction bases not matched to a gene: 10. CDR3 region: CASSLDLLSGRNYNEQFF. The CDR3 nucleotides read TGTGCCAGCAGCTTAGATCTCTTAAGCGGGAGAAACTACAATGAGCAGTTCTTC.

In its sample, this clonotype was seen a few times. V is TRBV7-9 and J is TRBJ2-1; D may be TRBD1 (5 bases). CDR1 and CDR2 (germline): SEHNR, FQNEAQ (reference sequence). The CDR3 length is 15 residues. V gave up 6 bases and J gave up 5 bases, with 17 bases separating them. CDR3 sequence reads: CASSQGWAGNNEQFF. Written as DNA, the CDR3 is TGTGCCAGCAGTCAAGGGTGGGCAGGGAACAATGAGCAGTTCTTC.

At least ten counts were recorded for this clonotype. The chain has TRBV5-1 and TRBJ1-4; D possibly corresponds to TRBD1 (6 bases). Germline V gene sequence: CDR1 SGHRS, CDR2 YFSETQ. The ends were cut back, 4 bases at V and 8 bases at J, with 15 bases in the middle. The CDR3 covers 14 residues. CDR3 sequence: CASSDPQGAEKLFF. In DNA, the CDR3 is TGCGCCAGCAGCGACCCACAGGGTGCGGAAAAACTGTTTTTT.

At least ten counts were recorded for this clonotype. The chain couples TRBV29-1 to TRBJ2-3; 7 bases map to TRBD1. The CDR3 contains 13 residues. V lost 4 bases, J lost 5 bases, and 6 bases stayed unmatched. The germline V gene encodes CDR1 SQVTM and CDR2 ANQGSEA. CDR3 sequence: CSVVDRRKDTQYF. The CDR3 region has the DNA TGCAGCGTTGTGGACAGGCGGAAAGATACGCAGTATTTT.

This clonotype has at least ten counts. CDR3 nucleotides: TGCGCCAGCAGCCTGGAGACTGCGGGAAACACCATATATTTT. Its protein is CASSLETAGNTIYF. The chain recombines TRBV5-1 with TRBJ1-3; D is ambiguous. V was shortened by 4 bases and J by 4 bases, with 12 bases between the two germline ends. CDR1 is SGHRS and CDR2 is YFSETQ in the germline V gene. The CDR3 spans 14 residues.

This chain links TRBV9 with TRBJ2-2; no definite D call. V dropped 2 bases and J dropped 8 bases, with 16 bases sitting between them. CDR1 SGDLS and CDR2 YYNGEE come from the germline V gene. The CDR3 contains 15 residues. DNA for the CDR3: TGTGCCAGCAGCGTTTATGTAGGGCAAATAGGGGAGCTGTTTTTT. Translating gives CASSVYVGQIGELFF.

This clonotype was observed a handful of times. The chain links TRBV6-2 or TRBV6-3 to TRBJ2-1; TRBD1 matches at 7 bases. Trimming at V came to 2 bases and at J to 4 bases, leaving 5 bases not matched to a gene. CDR1 is MNHEY, CDR2 SVGEGT, per germline. The CDR3 runs 15 residues. For the CDR3, the DNA is TGTGCCAGCAGTTACGTCCCGACAGGGTACAATGAGCAGTTCTTC. It codes for CASSYVPTGYNEQFF.

This clonotype was seen many times. The chain is built from TRBV25-1 and TRBJ2-1; TRBD2 matches 9 bases. There are 15 residues in the CDR3. The trim removed 9 bases at V and 0 bases at J, leaving 6 bases unmatched. CDR1 and CDR2 from the germline V gene are MGHDK and SYGVNS. The CDR3 sequence: CARQTSGLSYNEQFF. CDR3 nucleotides: TGTGCCAGACAGACTAGCGGACTCTCCTACAATGAGCAGTTCTTC.

The CDR3 region is CASSSLPRTGTGTTRLVYEQYF. CDR3 bases: TGCGCCAGCAGCTCCCTCCCCCGCACCGGGACTGGGACTACCCGATTAGTCTACGAGCAGTACTTC. V is TRBV5-1 and J is TRBJ2-7, with 7 bases lining up with TRBD2. The germline gives CDR1 SGHRS, CDR2 YFSETQ. J gave up 3 bases and V 3 bases, and 30 bases lay outside the gene matches. This CDR3 has 22 residues.